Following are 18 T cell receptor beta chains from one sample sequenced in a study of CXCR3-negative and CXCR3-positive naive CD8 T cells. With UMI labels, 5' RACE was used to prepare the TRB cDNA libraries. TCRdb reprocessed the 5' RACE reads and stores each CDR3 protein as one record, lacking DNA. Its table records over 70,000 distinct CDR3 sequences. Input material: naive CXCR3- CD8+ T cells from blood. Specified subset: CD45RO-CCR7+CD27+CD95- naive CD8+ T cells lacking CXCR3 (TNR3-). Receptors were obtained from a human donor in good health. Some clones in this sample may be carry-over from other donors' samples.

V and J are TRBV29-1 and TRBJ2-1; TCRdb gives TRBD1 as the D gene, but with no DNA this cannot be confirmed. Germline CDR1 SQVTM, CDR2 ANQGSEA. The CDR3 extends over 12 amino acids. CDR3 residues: CSVEGDRDEQFF.

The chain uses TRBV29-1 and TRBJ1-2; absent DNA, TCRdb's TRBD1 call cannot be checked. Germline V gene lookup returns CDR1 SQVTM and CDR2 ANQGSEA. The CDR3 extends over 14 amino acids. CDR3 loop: CSVEQKGGSDGYTF.

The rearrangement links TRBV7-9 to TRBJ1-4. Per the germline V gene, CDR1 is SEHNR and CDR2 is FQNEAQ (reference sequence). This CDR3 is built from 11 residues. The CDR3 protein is CASSLNEKLFF.

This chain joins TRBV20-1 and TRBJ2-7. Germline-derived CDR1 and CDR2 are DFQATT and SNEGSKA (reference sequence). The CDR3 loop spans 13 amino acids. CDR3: CSARQESSYEQYF.

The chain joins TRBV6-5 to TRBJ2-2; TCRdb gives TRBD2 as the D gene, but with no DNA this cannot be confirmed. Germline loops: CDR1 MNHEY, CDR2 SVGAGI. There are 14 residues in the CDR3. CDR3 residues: CASCLASNTGELFF.

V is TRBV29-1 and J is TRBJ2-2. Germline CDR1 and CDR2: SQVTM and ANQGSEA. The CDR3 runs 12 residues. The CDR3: CSVVRGTGELFF.

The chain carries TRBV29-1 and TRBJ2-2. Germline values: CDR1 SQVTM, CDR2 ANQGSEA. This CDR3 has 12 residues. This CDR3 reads CSVLHETGELFF.

The CDR3: CASSLVGLAGDAYNEQFF. The chain links TRBV7-2 to TRBJ2-1; TCRdb reports TRBD2, a call that lacks DNA to check it against. There are 18 residues in the CDR3. Germline CDR1 and CDR2: SGHTA and FQGNSA.

The CDR3 loop is CASSLGWSSYEQYF. This chain connects TRBV27 to TRBJ2-7. Germline V gene data show CDR1 as MNHEY and CDR2 as SMNVEV (reference sequence). CDR3 length: 14 amino acids.

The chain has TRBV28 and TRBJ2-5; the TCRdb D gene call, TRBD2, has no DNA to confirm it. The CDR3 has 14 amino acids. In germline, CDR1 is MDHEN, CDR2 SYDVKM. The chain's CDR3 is CASSLLGRMGTQYF.

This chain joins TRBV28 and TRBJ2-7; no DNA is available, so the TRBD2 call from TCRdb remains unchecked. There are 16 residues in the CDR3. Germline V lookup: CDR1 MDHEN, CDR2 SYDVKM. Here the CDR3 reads CASSFRGWRDHYEQYF.

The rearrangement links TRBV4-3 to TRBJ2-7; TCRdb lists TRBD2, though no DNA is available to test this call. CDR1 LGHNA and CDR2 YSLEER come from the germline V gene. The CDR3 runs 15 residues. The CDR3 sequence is CASSQDRTSGTEQYF.

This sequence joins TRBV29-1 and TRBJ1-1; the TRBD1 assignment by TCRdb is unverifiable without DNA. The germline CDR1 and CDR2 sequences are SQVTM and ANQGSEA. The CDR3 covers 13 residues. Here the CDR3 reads CSVQGIGRTEAFF.

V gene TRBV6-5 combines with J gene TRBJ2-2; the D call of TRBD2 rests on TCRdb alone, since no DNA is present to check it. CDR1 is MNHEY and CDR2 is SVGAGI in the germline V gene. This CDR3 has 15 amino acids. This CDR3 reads CASSYGTSGSGELFF.

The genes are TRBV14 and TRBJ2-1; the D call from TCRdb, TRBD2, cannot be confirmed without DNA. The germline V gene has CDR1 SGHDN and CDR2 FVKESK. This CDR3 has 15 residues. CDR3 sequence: CASSHSTSTFYEQFF.

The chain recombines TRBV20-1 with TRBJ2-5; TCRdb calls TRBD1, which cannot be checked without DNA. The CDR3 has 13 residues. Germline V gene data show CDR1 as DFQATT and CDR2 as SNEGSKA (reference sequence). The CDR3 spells CSARERGTETQYF.

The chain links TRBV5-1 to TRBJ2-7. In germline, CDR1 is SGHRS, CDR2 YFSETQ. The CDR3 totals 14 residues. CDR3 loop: CASSIRWGSYEQYF.

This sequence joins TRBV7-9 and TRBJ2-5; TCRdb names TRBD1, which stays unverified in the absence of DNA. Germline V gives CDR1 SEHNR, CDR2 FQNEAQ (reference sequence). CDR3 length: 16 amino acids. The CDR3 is CASSLSGTGLQETQYF.